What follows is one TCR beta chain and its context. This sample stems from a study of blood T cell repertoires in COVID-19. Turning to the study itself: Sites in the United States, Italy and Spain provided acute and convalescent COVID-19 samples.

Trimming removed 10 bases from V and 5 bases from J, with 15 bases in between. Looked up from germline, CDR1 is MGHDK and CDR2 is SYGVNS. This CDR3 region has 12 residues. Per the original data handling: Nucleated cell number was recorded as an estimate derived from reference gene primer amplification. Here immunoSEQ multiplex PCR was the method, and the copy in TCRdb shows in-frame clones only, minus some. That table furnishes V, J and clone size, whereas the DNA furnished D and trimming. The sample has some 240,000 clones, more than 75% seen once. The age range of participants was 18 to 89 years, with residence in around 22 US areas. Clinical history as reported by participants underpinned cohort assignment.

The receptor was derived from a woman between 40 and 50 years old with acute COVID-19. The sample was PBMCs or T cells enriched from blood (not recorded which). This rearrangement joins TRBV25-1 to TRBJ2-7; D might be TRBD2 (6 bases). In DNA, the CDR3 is TGTGCCACACAGGTCGGGGGAAACGAGCAGTACTTC. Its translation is CATQVGGNEQYF.